This is a list of T cell receptor beta chains from one sample in a study of PD-1 blockade in classical Hodgkin lymphoma. The method was immunoSEQ multiplex PCR; TCRdb's version includes in-frame clones alone and lacks a portion of them. Of around 96,000 clones listed, around 80% are singletons. Sequences were derived from peripheral blood mononuclear cells (PBMCs), sampled at baseline. These receptors all come from a human donor with classical Hodgkin lymphoma. Each CDR3 is given with its conserved first and last residue. D genes are given only for firm matches. A clone size is listed for some rows: how often the clone was seen (once, few, many), or a class if it is expanded.

d_call j_call v_call clone_size cdr3_nt cdr3_aa
TRBD1 TRBJ2-2 TRBV7-9 few TGTGCCAGTACACCAGGGGGCTACACCGGGGAGCTGTTTTTT CASTPGGYTGELFF
- TRBJ2-5 TRBV6-5 once TGTGCCAGCAGTTACTCGGGGCAGAAGCAAGAGACCCAGTACTTC CASSYSGQKQETQYF
TRBD1 TRBJ1-4 TRBV9 once TGTGCCAGCAGCGTAGGACAGGGCCGTGAAAAACTGTTTTTT CASSVGQGREKLFF
- TRBJ1-3 TRBV5-1 - TGCGCCAGCAGCTTGGTCGGGCCGACCGCTGGAAACACCATATATTTT CASSLVGPTAGNTIYF
TRBD2 TRBJ2-7 TRBV6-6 few TGTGCCAGCAGTTACGACAATCTAGCGGGATCCTACGAGCAGTACTTC CASSYDNLAGSYEQYF
- TRBJ1-2 TRBV6-6 many TGTGCCAGCAGTTACTCCATTCCCTCCTATGGCTACACCTTC CASSYSIPSYGYTF
TRBD1 TRBJ2-5 TRBV19 once TGTGCCACCGCGAGTAGGACAGGAGAAGAGACCCAGTACTTC CATASRTGEETQYF
TRBD2 TRBJ2-3 TRBV15 - TGTGCCACCAGCAGAGATGGGGGGTTTAGCGGGAGGACAGATACGCAGTATTTT CATSRDGGFSGRTDTQYF
TRBD2 TRBJ2-7 TRBV7-3 - TGTGCCAGCAGCTTAACGAGGGCTAGCGGGAGTCACGAGCAGTACTTC CASSLTRASGSHEQYF
- TRBJ2-7 TRBV27 - TGTGCCAGCAGTTTGTCAGGGGACTACGAGCAGTACTTC CASSLSGDYEQYF
- TRBJ1-5 TRBV6-5 - TGTGCCAGCAGCCTCAAGGGGGGGCCCCAGCATTTT CASSLKGGPQHF
- TRBJ2-1 TRBV9 - TGTGCCAGCAGCCCCGACGGGGTCTACAATGAGCAGTTCTTC CASSPDGVYNEQFF
- TRBJ1-2 TRBV14 - TGTGCCAGCAGACCGCAGGGAAGTAACTATGGCTACACCTTC CASRPQGSNYGYTF
TRBD2 TRBJ2-7 TRBV10-3 few TGTGCCATCACCGCCGGCGGGGGACCCTACGAGCAGTACTTC CAITAGGGPYEQYF
- TRBJ1-5 TRBV6-6 - TGTGCCAGCAGGGGGAACAATCAGCCCCAGCATTTT CASRGNNQPQHF
- TRBJ1-2 TRBV11-2 - TGTGCCAGCAGCTTGGGGGCGCCAATCTATGGCTACACCTTC CASSLGAPIYGYTF
TRBD1 TRBJ2-7 TRBV25-1 - TGTGCCAGCAGTGGATACGGGACAGGGACCTACGAGCAGTACTTC CASSGYGTGTYEQYF
- TRBJ2-2 TRBV11-2 - TGTGCCAGCAGCTTAGCACTAGAAGGGGAGCTGTTTTTT CASSLALEGELFF
- TRBJ2-7 TRBV6-6 few TGTGCCAGCAGTTACTCCCCCCACTGGGGGATGCGGGAGCAGTACTTC CASSYSPHWGMREQYF
TRBD2 TRBJ2-7 TRBV5-1 - TGCGCCAGCAGCTCAACCCGGGGGGGAATGGGCGAGCAGTACTTC CASSSTRGGMGEQYF
- TRBJ2-2 TRBV11-3 - TGTGCCAGCAGCTTACTCGGGGCCGGGGAGCTGTTTTTT CASSLLGAGELFF
- TRBJ2-3 TRBV29-1 - TGCAGCGTTGAGATCCTTTTGGGGAGAGAGGCAGATACGCAGTATTTT CSVEILLGREADTQYF
TRBD2 TRBJ2-7 TRBV7-9 once TGTGCCAGCAGCTTAGACGGCGGGAGGGCCTCCGAGCAGTACTTC CASSLDGGRASEQYF
- TRBJ1-5 TRBV7-6 - TGTGCCAGCAGCTTAGGAGGGGGTCGCAATCAGCCCCAGCATTTT CASSLGGGRNQPQHF
TRBD2 TRBJ2-3 TRBV5-4 few TGTGCCAGCAGCAGCTCGGCGGGAGGGCCCCCAGATACGCAGTATTTT CASSSSAGGPPDTQYF
- TRBJ1-2 TRBV19 - TGTGCCAGTAGTCTTCCGGGGGCTAGAGGCTACACCTTC CASSLPGARGYTF
- TRBJ2-3 TRBV6-4 once TGTGCCAGCAGTGACTCGGCAGCTCGGACAGATACGCAGTATTTT CASSDSAARTDTQYF
- TRBJ1-4 TRBV19 once TGTGCCAGTAACAGGGACTTTGGTGAAAAACTGTTTTTT CASNRDFGEKLFF
- TRBJ2-2 TRBV19 - TGTGCCAGTAGCCTACTTATCGGGGAGCTGTTTTTT CASSLLIGELFF
- TRBJ1-5 TRBV15 - TGTGCCACCAGACAGTTTCCGAATCAGCCCCAGCATTTT CATRQFPNQPQHF
TRBD2 TRBJ2-7 TRBV5-4 - TGTGCCAGCAGCCACGGGACTAGCGGAGAATACGAGCAGTACTTC CASSHGTSGEYEQYF
TRBD2 TRBJ2-1 TRBV7-9 - TGTGCCAGCAGCTCTCGCGGTAGCGGGATAAATGAGCAGTTCTTC CASSSRGSGINEQFF
TRBD2 TRBJ2-7 TRBV11-2 - TGTGCCAGCAACCCCGGGAGCGGGAGCTCCTACGAGCAGTACTTC CASNPGSGSSYEQYF
- TRBJ2-7 TRBV20-1 - TGCAGTGCTAGCCAGGCGGAGCAGTACTTC CSASQAEQYF
TRBD2 TRBJ2-5 TRBV10-3 - TGTGCCATTCTAGCGGGAGTGGGAGAGACCCAGTACTTC CAILAGVGETQYF
- TRBJ2-6 TRBV7-2 - TGTGCCAGCAGCCCCCAGGTGTCCGGACACCTCTCTGGGGCCAACGTCCTGACTTTC CASSPQVSGHLSGANVLTF
- TRBJ2-2 TRBV7-2 few TGTGCCAGCAGCCCCCGAGGCAGCCAGACCGGGGAGCTGTTTTTT CASSPRGSQTGELFF
- TRBJ2-1 TRBV9 - TGTGCCAGCAGCAAAGTAGGAGGCTCCTACAATGAGCAGTTCTTC CASSKVGGSYNEQFF
- TRBJ1-2 TRBV5-6 - TGTGCCAGCACCGGGGGCGGCCGACCTAACTATGGCTACACCTTC CASTGGGRPNYGYTF
- TRBJ2-7 TRBV6-1 - TGTGCCAGCAGTGCGGGACACCTTTACGAGCAGTACTTC CASSAGHLYEQYF